The rows below give T cell receptor beta chains drawn from one sample of a study of blood T cells in healthy people across ages. TCRdb itself ran the 5' RACE reads through MiXCR, one entry per CDR3 protein. The repertoire holds 700,000 or so distinct CDR3 sequences, with 22% as singletons. The specimen sequenced was blood. Every receptor here comes from a man between 70 and 80 years old in good health. CDR3s include the opening cysteine and the closing phenylalanine or tryptophan.

TRBJ2-7	TRBV20-1	CSARDPGHPYEQYF
TRBJ2-1	TRBV12-3/TRBV12-4	CASSLALIVGSSYNEQFF
TRBJ1-5	TRBV29-1	CSVGKGAGQPQHF
TRBJ2-3	TRBV20-1	CSATAGTHSTDTQYF
TRBJ2-1	TRBV18	CASAHKKSSYNEQFF
TRBJ1-1	TRBV6-4	CASSVDRDTEAFF
-	TRBV20-1	CSARKSPGTSGMEQFF
TRBJ1-2	TRBV7-8	CASSVGGIFLGGYTF
TRBJ1-2	TRBV6-6	CASSYSPGGGYTF
TRBJ1-5	TRBV29-1	CSVGEGGQPQHF
TRBJ1-1	TRBV2	CASSVTSMNTEAFF
TRBJ2-2	TRBV3-1	CASSQEIRGRYTGELFF
TRBJ1-4	TRBV10-3	CATRGREKLFF
TRBJ2-7	TRBV12-3/TRBV12-4	CASSFRDRANEQYF
TRBJ1-4	TRBV5-1	CASSLWATNEKLFF
TRBJ2-2	TRBV9	CASSTTGEAGELFF
TRBJ1-4	TRBV25-1	CASSESTGGTEKLFF
TRBJ1-4	TRBV7-2	CASSYAGGRANEKLFF
TRBJ1-2	TRBV28	CASTIGAGQGYTF
TRBJ2-7	TRBV6-5	CASTSDRVPYEQYF
TRBJ1-1	TRBV7-2	CASSYRPGTGNTEAFF
TRBJ1-1	TRBV6-6	CASSPDKKGKAFF
TRBJ1-3	TRBV5-1	CASSLQGDSGNTIYF
TRBJ1-1	TRBV6-1	CAARVLNTEAFF
TRBJ2-6	TRBV20-1	CSARPPDSRRANVLTF
TRBJ2-4	TRBV20-1	CSADLVTKNIQYF
TRBJ2-3	TRBV6-5	CASSWTSGVGGTQYF
TRBJ2-1	TRBV10-3	CAISALTDRGRNEQFF
TRBJ2-3	TRBV10-3	CATRPGTDTQYF
TRBJ2-5	TRBV12-3/TRBV12-4	CASSQTVGTQYF
TRBJ1-2	TRBV29-1	CSADFNGYTF
TRBJ2-2	TRBV6-1	CATPRQGRSKDTGELFF
TRBJ2-3	TRBV28	CASRRTSGGKTDTQYF
TRBJ1-6	TRBV20-1	CSARSGVRTPLHF
TRBJ1-5	TRBV20-1	CSARVGGRGNQPQHF
TRBJ1-2	TRBV2	CASSVQGRVGYTF
TRBJ2-5	TRBV28	CASSWGLIAAQETQYF
TRBJ1-4	TRBV28	CASSLWEGLSNEKLFF